This is a list of T cell receptor beta chains from one sample in a study of shared clonotypes between healthy human individuals. This table comes from immunoSEQ multiplex PCR, and its TCRdb copy is limited to in-frame clones, with some not included. The sample lists about 1.9 million clones, 93% occurring once. The source material was naive CD8+ T cells from PBMCs. Every receptor here comes from a man aged 18 to 35 in good health. Some clones in this sample may be carry-over from other donors' samples. Each CDR3 is given with its conserved first and last residue. Fields, in order: CDR3 protein, CDR3 DNA, J gene, V gene, clone size, D gene. A D gene is named only where the DNA matches it firmly. The size entry is marked missing in some rows and otherwise reads once, few, many or a size class.

CASILRAPDRDNQPQHF | TGTGCCAGCATCTTACGGGCCCCTGACAGGGATAATCAGCCCCAGCATTTT | TRBJ1-5 | TRBV27 | once | TRBD1
CASSRRPSGRAPGELFF | TGTGCCAGCAGCCGCCGCCCTAGCGGGAGGGCCCCCGGGGAGCTGTTTTTT | TRBJ2-2 | TRBV7-9 | NA | TRBD2
CASSLRGAGAEAGELFF | TGTGCCAGCAGCTTAAGAGGAGCGGGAGCCGAGGCCGGGGAGCTGTTTTTT | TRBJ2-2 | TRBV11-2 | NA | TRBD2
CASSLSAGLLTEAFF | TGTGCCAGCAGTTTATCTGCTGGTTTGTTGACTGAAGCTTTCTTT | TRBJ1-1 | TRBV27 | NA | NA
CASSYHREESGELFF | TGTGCCAGCAGTTATCACAGGGAGGAATCCGGGGAGCTGTTTTTT | TRBJ2-2 | TRBV6-6 | NA | NA
CASSVARDRGNTGELFF | TGTGCCAGCAGCGTCGCGAGGGACAGGGGGAACACCGGGGAGCTGTTTTTT | TRBJ2-2 | TRBV9 | once | TRBD1
CATIPRQVSSYEQYF | TGTGCCACCATACCTCGACAGGTGAGCTCCTACGAGCAGTACTTC | TRBJ2-7 | TRBV2 | NA | NA
CASNPAGWNIQYF | TGTGCCAGCAATCCCGCGGGATGGAACATTCAGTACTTC | TRBJ2-4 | TRBV28 | NA | NA
CASSWAGGLYGYTF | TGTGCCAGTAGTTGGGCAGGGGGCCTCTATGGCTACACCTTC | TRBJ1-2 | TRBV19 | NA | TRBD1
CATSVLEGDYEQYF | TGTGCCACCTCCGTTTTGGAGGGAGACTACGAGCAGTACTTC | TRBJ2-7 | TRBV27 | NA | NA
CATYTGVGSGANVLTF | TGTGCCACCTATACAGGGGTGGGATCTGGGGCCAACGTCCTGACTTTC | TRBJ2-6 | TRBV10-3 | once | TRBD1
CASSPISYNEQFF | TGTGCCAGCAGCCCAATCTCCTACAATGAGCAGTTCTTC | TRBJ2-1 | TRBV7-9 | NA | NA
CASSPRRDRVFGYTF | TGTGCCAGCAGCCCCCGACGGGACAGGGTCTTTGGCTACACCTTC | TRBJ1-2 | TRBV9 | NA | TRBD1
CASSLQAGAYEQYF | TGTGCCAGCAGCTTGCAAGCGGGAGCTTACGAGCAGTACTTC | TRBJ2-7 | TRBV5-4 | NA | TRBD2
CASSPDRVGTGELFF | TGTGCCAGCAGCCCGGACAGGGTGGGAACCGGGGAGCTGTTTTTT | TRBJ2-2 | TRBV11-3 | NA | TRBD1
CASSERTEQYF | TGCGCCAGCAGTGAAAGGACCGAGCAGTACTTC | TRBJ2-7 | TRBV10-1 | once | NA
CAWSVQQANEQFF | TGTGCCTGGAGTGTCCAACAGGCCAATGAGCAGTTCTTC | TRBJ2-1 | TRBV30 | NA | NA
CASRNTGFGEQYF | TGTGCCAGCAGGAACACAGGGTTTGGGGAGCAGTACTTC | TRBJ2-7 | TRBV6-6 | once | NA
CASSQVAATYEQYF | TGCGCCAGCAGCCAAGTCGCGGCTACCTACGAGCAGTACTTC | TRBJ2-7 | TRBV4-1 | once | NA
CASRGLGYNEQFF | TGTGCCAGCCGGGGACTAGGTTACAATGAGCAGTTCTTC | TRBJ2-1 | TRBV11-2 | NA | TRBD2
CASSLLSGQGPYEQYF | TGTGCCAGCAGTTTATTATCGGGACAGGGGCCCTACGAGCAGTACTTC | TRBJ2-7 | TRBV27 | NA | TRBD1
CSVGIGQMGEAFF | TGCAGCGTTGGGATCGGGCAAATGGGTGAAGCTTTCTTT | TRBJ1-1 | TRBV29-1 | few | NA
CSGELAGEIDGYTF | TGCAGCGGGGAGTTGGCAGGCGAGATTGATGGCTACACCTTC | TRBJ1-2 | TRBV29-1 | NA | NA
CASSLSAGILYEQYF | TGTGCCAGCAGCTTAAGCGCGGGAATCCTATACGAGCAGTACTTC | TRBJ2-7 | TRBV7-8 | NA | NA
CASSAAGASADTQYF | TGTGCCAGCAGCGCGGCCGGGGCCTCAGCAGATACGCAGTATTTT | TRBJ2-3 | TRBV9 | NA | NA
CASSEALYEQYF | TGCGCCAGCAGTGAGGCCCTCTACGAGCAGTACTTC | TRBJ2-7 | TRBV10-2 | NA | NA
CASSLWARYEQYF | TGTGCCAGCAGTTTATGGGCCAGGTACGAGCAGTACTTC | TRBJ2-7 | TRBV28 | NA | NA
CASSYVARTDTQYF | TGTGCCAGCAGTTACGTGGCCCGCACAGATACGCAGTATTTT | TRBJ2-3 | TRBV6-6 | NA | NA
CASSPGREQETQYF | TGTGCCAGCAGCCCCGGCCGGGAGCAAGAGACCCAGTACTTC | TRBJ2-5 | TRBV9 | NA | NA
CASSPGVQETQYF | TGCGCCAGCAGCCCTGGGGTTCAAGAGACCCAGTACTTC | TRBJ2-5 | TRBV4-3 | NA | NA
CASSQDSVGGEGEKLFF | TGCGCCAGCAGCCAAGATTCGGTAGGGGGCGAGGGTGAAAAACTGTTTTTT | TRBJ1-4 | TRBV4-3 | NA | TRBD1
CASSPIGSGNTIYF | TGCGCCAGCAGCCCCATAGGGTCTGGAAACACCATATATTTT | TRBJ1-3 | TRBV4-1 | NA | NA
CASSPRGQPNEKLFF | TGTGCCAGCAGCCCCCGGGGACAGCCAAATGAAAAACTGTTTTTT | TRBJ1-4 | TRBV2 | NA | TRBD1
CASSHKGQSIAKNIQYF | TGTGCCAGCAGCCACAAGGGACAGAGCATAGCCAAAAACATTCAGTACTTC | TRBJ2-4 | TRBV7-2 | NA | TRBD1
CASSDGTRTSVGYTF | TGTGCCAGCAGTGATGGGACAAGAACCTCGGTTGGCTACACCTTC | TRBJ1-2 | TRBV6-1 | NA | NA
CASSDKMGQGYNEQFF | TGTGCCAGCAGTGATAAGATGGGACAGGGATACAATGAGCAGTTCTTC | TRBJ2-1 | TRBV6-1 | NA | TRBD1
CASSLNRDVRTQYF | TGTGCCAGCAGCTTAAACCGGGACGTAAGGACCCAGTACTTC | TRBJ2-5 | TRBV9 | NA | NA
CASSPMGATNQPQHF | TGTGCCAGCAGCCCCATGGGGGCCACCAATCAGCCCCAGCATTTT | TRBJ1-5 | TRBV6-5 | once | NA
CASSSLRDGYTF | TGTGCCAGCAGCTCCCTGAGGGATGGCTACACCTTC | TRBJ1-2 | TRBV7-9 | NA | NA
CASSQTPIPAGPYNEQFF | TGCGCCAGCAGCCAAACGCCTATCCCGGCGGGCCCCTACAATGAGCAGTTCTTC | TRBJ2-1 | TRBV4-1 | NA | NA
CASSLGRVFSYNEQFF | TGTGCCAGCAGCTTGGGACGGGTCTTCTCCTACAATGAGCAGTTCTTC | TRBJ2-1 | TRBV7-2 | NA | NA
CASSLVSEGTVEQYF | TGTGCCAGCAGCTTAGTTTCTGAGGGGACAGTCGAGCAGTACTTC | TRBJ2-7 | TRBV11-2 | NA | TRBD1
CASGQGGGTDTQYF | TGTGCCAGCGGCCAGGGAGGGGGCACAGATACGCAGTATTTT | TRBJ2-3 | TRBV27 | NA | TRBD2
CASSTGLNYEQYF | TGTGCCAGTTCGACAGGGTTAAACTACGAGCAGTACTTC | TRBJ2-7 | TRBV7-9 | NA | TRBD1
CASSLGADFLLNYEQYF | TGTGCCAGCAGTTTGGGGGCTGATTTCCTCCTAAACTACGAGCAGTACTTC | TRBJ2-7 | TRBV28 | once | NA
CASSSGVSVGEQYF | TGTGCCAGCAGTTCGGGGGTTTCGGTCGGCGAGCAGTACTTC | TRBJ2-7 | TRBV6-5 | NA | NA
CSVRANTGELFF | TGCAGCGTACGAGCGAACACCGGGGAGCTGTTTTTT | TRBJ2-2 | TRBV29-1 | once | NA
CASSEAREGARDTQYF | TGTGCCAGCAGTGAGGCCAGAGAGGGGGCGAGAGATACGCAGTATTTT | TRBJ2-3 | TRBV2 | NA | TRBD1
CASRALLNTGELFF | TGTGCCAGCCGCGCTTTACTGAACACCGGGGAGCTGTTTTTT | TRBJ2-2 | TRBV27 | NA | NA
CASSLGTSGRFHEQFF | TGTGCCAGCAGTTTGGGGACTAGCGGGAGGTTCCATGAGCAGTTCTTC | TRBJ2-1 | TRBV27 | NA | TRBD2
CSVGGNTQYF | TGCAGCGTTGGGGGAAATACGCAGTATTTT | TRBJ2-3 | TRBV29-1 | NA | NA
CASRGGLAETYNEQFF | TGTGCCAGCAGGGGAGGACTAGCGGAGACCTACAATGAGCAGTTCTTC | TRBJ2-1 | TRBV5-6 | NA | TRBD2
CASWLDREAFF | TGCGCCAGCTGGCTAGACCGTGAAGCTTTCTTT | TRBJ1-1 | TRBV5-1 | few | NA
CASSSKRLAADTQYF | TGTGCCAGCAGCTCAAAAAGACTAGCGGCAGATACGCAGTATTTT | TRBJ2-3 | TRBV7-9 | NA | TRBD2